Sequencing of this T cell receptor (beta chain) was carried out in a study of OX40 agonist ivuxolimab in advanced cancers. Across the whole study: Patients received ivuxolimab, an agonistic anti-OX40 (CD134) antibody.

The CDR3 spans 15 residues. Germline CDR1 is MNHEY and CDR2 is SMNVEV (reference sequence). Trimming stripped 7 bases from V and 2 bases from J, with 18 bases between. The protocol was immunoSEQ multiplex PCR, while the TCRdb copy is restricted to in-frame clones and leaves out a portion. The table lists tens of thousands of clones, approximately 90% of them singletons. This sequence was found in an adult with an advanced solid tumor such as melanoma, head and neck, liver or kidney cancer. The sample was CD4+ or CD8+ T cells sorted from blood, taken in a trial of the OX40 agonist ivuxolimab. The chain is built from TRBV27 and TRBJ2-7; TRBD1 might be the D (6 bases). CDR3 DNA: TGTGCCAGCACCTATAGGGCAGGGGCTACCTACGAGCAGTACTTC. Its translation is CASTYRAGATYEQYF.